Presented here are 8 T cell receptor beta chains from one specimen sequenced in a study of cytomegalovirus exposure and HLA in healthy donors. The PCR employed 60 Vbeta primers together with 13 Jbeta primers. Here immunoSEQ multiplex PCR was the method, and the copy in TCRdb shows in-frame clones only, minus some. The profile shows 250,000 or so clones, about nine tenths of them singletons. The source material was PBMCs. The receptor source for this set is a girl aged 2-15 years in good health and CMV-seronegative.

This chain joins TRBV7-8 and TRBJ2-1, with D perhaps TRBD2 (6 bases). Germline CDR1 and CDR2: SGHVS and FQNEAQ. The CDR3 is 13 amino acids. Trimming left V 3 bases short and J 5 bases short, with 8 bases between. The CDR3 DNA sequence: TGTGCCAGCAGCTTTAGCGGTGACAATGAGCAGTTCTTC. This sequence encodes CASSFSGDNEQFF. Full variable domain (missing parts from reference TRBV7-8 and TRBJ2-1): GAGVSQSPRYKVAKRGQDVALRCDPISGHVSLFWYQQALGQGPEFLTYFQNEAQLDKSGLPSDRFFAERPEGSVSTLKIQRTQQEDSAVYLCASSFSGDNEQFFGPGTRLTVL.

The rearrangement uses TRBV7-9 and TRBJ2-3; the match to TRBD2 covers 13 bases. The V gene's germline CDR1 is SEHNR and CDR2 FQNEAQ (reference sequence). V was pared by 1 base and J by 5 bases, with 9 bases of the junction left unmatched. The CDR3 sequence is 18 residues long. CDR3 protein: CASSLGTSGRPFLDTQYF. The CDR3 DNA sequence: TGTGCCAGCAGCTTAGGGACTAGCGGGAGACCTTTTTTAGATACGCAGTATTTT.

The genes are TRBV27 and TRBJ2-5; 9 bases are shared with TRBD2. CDR1 and CDR2 from the germline V gene are MNHEY and SMNVEV (reference sequence). V lost 11 bases and J lost 1; bases outside the gene matches: 14. The CDR3 has 16 amino acids. CDR3 region: CAGGRLAGLFQETQYF. CDR3 nucleotides: TGTGCCGGGGGAAGGCTAGCGGGACTTTTCCAAGAGACCCAGTACTTC.

This clone was seen a few times. The V gene is TRBV29-1, the J gene TRBJ2-1; TRBD2 agrees at 7 bases. The CDR3 consists of 14 residues. The trim removed 4 bases at V and 2 bases at J, leaving 5 bases unmatched. Germline loops: CDR1 SQVTM, CDR2 ANQGSEA. CDR3 protein: CSVVVRETYNEQFF. The CDR3 nucleotides read TGCAGCGTTGTCGTGCGGGAGACCTACAATGAGCAGTTCTTC.

The V call is TRBV6-5, the J call TRBJ2-5; TRBD1 might be the D (5 bases). Germline V CDR1 and CDR2: MNHEY, SVGAGI. The CDR3 has 16 residues. V lost 0 bases, J lost 2 bases, and 13 bases lay in between. The CDR3 bases are TGTGCCAGCAGTTACTCCCAGGGCCAGGGACAAGAGACCCAGTACTTC. This encodes CASSYSQGQGQETQYF.

CDR3 DNA: TGTGCCAGCAGCCCCTCCGGGGGGTATGGCTACACCTTC. Its protein product is CASSPSGGYGYTF. The chain has TRBV7-2 and TRBJ1-2; D is perhaps TRBD1 (5 bases). This CDR3 has 13 amino acids. Germline V CDR1 and CDR2: SGHTA, FQGNSA. The ends were cut back, 5 bases at V and 5 bases at J, with 12 bases in the middle.

CDR3 protein: CASSPPVGNQPQHF. CDR3 nucleotides: TGTGCCAGCAGCCCCCCGGTAGGCAATCAGCCCCAGCATTTT. V and J are TRBV7-9 and TRBJ1-5; the D is unclear. The CDR3 runs 14 residues. Germline values: CDR1 SEHNR, CDR2 FQNEAQ (reference sequence). V was shortened by 5 bases and J by 2 bases, with 10 bases between the two germline ends.

The J gene is TRBJ2-4, the V gene TRBV15; no clear D. With 0 bases removed from V and 8 bases from J, the gap between germline ends came to 5 bases. Germline CDR1 and CDR2: LNHNV and YYDKDF (reference sequence). The CDR3 is 12 residues long. Here the CDR3 reads CATSRDFDIQYF. In nucleotides, the CDR3 is TGTGCCACCAGCAGAGATTTCGACATTCAGTACTTC.